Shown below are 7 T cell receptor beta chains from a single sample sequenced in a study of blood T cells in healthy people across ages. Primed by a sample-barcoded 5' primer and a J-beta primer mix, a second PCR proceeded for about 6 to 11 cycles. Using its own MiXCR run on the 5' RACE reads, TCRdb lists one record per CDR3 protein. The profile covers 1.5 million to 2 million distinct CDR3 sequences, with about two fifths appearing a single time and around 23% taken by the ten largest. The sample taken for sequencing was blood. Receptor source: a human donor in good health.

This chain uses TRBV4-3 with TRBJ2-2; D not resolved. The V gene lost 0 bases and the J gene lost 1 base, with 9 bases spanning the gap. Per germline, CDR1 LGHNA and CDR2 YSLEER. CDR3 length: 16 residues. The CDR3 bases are TGCGCCAGCAGCCAAGATCGCTTAAGGAACACCGGGGAGCTGTTTTTT. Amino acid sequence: CASSQDRLRNTGELFF.

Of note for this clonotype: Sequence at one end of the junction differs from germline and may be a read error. The CDR3 sequence: CASNQDRNEQFF. CDR3 sequence (DNA): TGTGCCAGCAACCAAGATCGTAATGAGCAGTTCTTC. The chain combines TRBV3-1 with TRBJ2-1; no firm D call. The CDR3 consists of 12 residues. Germline loops: CDR1 LGHDT, CDR2 YNNKEL (reference sequence).

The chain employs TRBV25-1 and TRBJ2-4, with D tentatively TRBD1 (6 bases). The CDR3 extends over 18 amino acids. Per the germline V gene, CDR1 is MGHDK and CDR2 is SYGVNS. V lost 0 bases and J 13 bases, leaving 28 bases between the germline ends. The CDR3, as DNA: TGTGCCAGCAGTGAATATTGGGTTTCGTCCGGGGACATGGGGGAGCAGTACTTC. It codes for CASSEYWVSSGDMGEQYF.

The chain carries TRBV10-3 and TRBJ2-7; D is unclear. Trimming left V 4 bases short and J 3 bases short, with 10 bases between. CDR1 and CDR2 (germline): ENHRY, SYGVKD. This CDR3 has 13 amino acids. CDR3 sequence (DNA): TGTGCCATCAGTGGGGTTGGGAACTACGAGCAGTACTTC. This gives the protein CAISGVGNYEQYF.

CDR3 nucleotides: TGTGCCAGCAGCCACACCGGGCCCTATGAAGCTTTCTTT. This translates into CASSHTGPYEAFF. The V gene is TRBV4-2, the J gene TRBJ1-1; no reliable D call. The ends were cut back, 3 bases at V and 7 bases at J, with 12 bases in the middle. CDR1 is LGHNA, CDR2 YNFKEQ, per germline. CDR3 length: 13 residues.

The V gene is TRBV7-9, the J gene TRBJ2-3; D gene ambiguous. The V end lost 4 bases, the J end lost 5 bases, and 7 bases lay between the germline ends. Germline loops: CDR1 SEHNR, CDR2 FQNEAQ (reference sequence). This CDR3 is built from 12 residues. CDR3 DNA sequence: TGTGCCAGCAGCTGGGGTCAAGATACGCAGTATTTT. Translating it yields CASSWGQDTQYF.

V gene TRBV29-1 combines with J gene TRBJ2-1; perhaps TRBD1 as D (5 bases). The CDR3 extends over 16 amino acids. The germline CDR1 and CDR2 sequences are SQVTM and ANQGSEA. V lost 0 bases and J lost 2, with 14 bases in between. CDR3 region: CSVEDHTGYPYNEQFF. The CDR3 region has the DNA TGCAGCGTTGAAGATCATACAGGATACCCCTACAATGAGCAGTTCTTC.